Presented here are 26 T cell receptor beta chains from one specimen sequenced in a study of T cell responses to AZD1222 COVID-19 vaccine. Using immunoSEQ multiplex PCR, the repertoire was profiled, and TCRdb retains in-frame clones only, with some absent. The sample holds about 45,000 clones, over 70% seen once. The material sequenced was peripheral blood, taken on day 0 of AZD1222 vaccination. Receptor source: an adult in good health.

The chain joins TRBV24-1 to TRBJ1-1; the D gene is possibly TRBD1 (6 bases). This CDR3 spans 13 amino acids. The V and J ends lost 5 bases and 4 bases respectively, with 10 bases between them. CDR1 is KGHDR, CDR2 SFDVKD, per germline. This CDR3 is CATSAGAGTEAFF. Written as DNA, the CDR3 is TGTGCCACCAGTGCAGGGGCAGGCACTGAAGCTTTCTTT.

This clone was seen only once. The chain recombines TRBV2 with TRBJ2-2, with D perhaps TRBD1 (5 bases). V dropped 8 bases and J dropped 4 bases, with 20 bases sitting between them. CDR3 length: 16 amino acids. Per germline, CDR1 SNHLY and CDR2 FYNNEI. As DNA, the CDR3 is TGTGCCAGCCGGCAGGGCCCCGACCACTTCACCGGGGAGCTGTTTTTT. Its translation is CASRQGPDHFTGELFF.

This chain connects TRBV10-3 to TRBJ2-5, with D uncertain. Trimming shortened V by 5 bases and J by 1 base, and 8 bases separated the two germline ends. The CDR3 has 13 amino acids. CDR1 ENHRY and CDR2 SYGVKD come from the germline V gene. In DNA, the CDR3 is TGTGCCATCAGTATCAGGATCCAAGAGACCCAGTACTTC. Its translation is CAISIRIQETQYF.

The gene calls are TRBV7-9 and TRBJ1-2; TRBD1 matches 9 bases. V lost 1 base to trimming and J lost 8 bases; unmatched junction nucleotides: 8. CDR3 length: 15 amino acids. CDR1 is SEHNR, CDR2 FQNEAQ, per germline (reference sequence). The CDR3: CASSLVWGQGYGYTF. For the CDR3, the DNA is TGTGCCAGCAGCTTAGTGTGGGGACAGGGATACGGCTACACCTTC. The entire variable domain, with the rest obtained from reference TRBV7-9 and TRBJ1-2, is as follows: DTGVSQNPRHKITKRGQNVTFRCDPISEHNRLYWYRQTLGQGPEFLTYFQNEAQLEKSRLLSDRFSAERPKGSFSTLEIQRTEQGDSAMYLCASSLVWGQGYGYTFGSGTRLTVV.

The gene calls are TRBV4-2 and TRBJ2-7; 9 bases line up with TRBD2. J lost 5 bases, V lost 2 bases, and 4 bases had no gene match. Germline V gene data show CDR1 as LGHNA and CDR2 as YNFKEQ. The CDR3 extends over 14 amino acids. DNA for the CDR3: TGTGCCAGCAGCCAAACTAGCGGGCGCGACGAGCAGTACTTC. Protein: CASSQTSGRDEQYF.

The DNA of the CDR3 is TGTGCCAGCAGTTTATCCGGACAGGGGCATGGCACAGATACGCAGTATTTT. Translation gives CASSLSGQGHGTDTQYF. J is TRBJ2-3 and V is TRBV28; 9 nucleotides align to TRBD1. V shed 1 base, J shed 1 base, and the junction held 6 bases outside the gene matches. The CDR3 has 17 residues. Looked up from germline, CDR1 is MDHEN and CDR2 is SYDVKM.

The CDR3 DNA sequence: TGTGCCAGCTCATCACTTACAGTGAACACTGAAGCTTTCTTT. Translated: CASSSLTVNTEAFF. The chain joins TRBV18 to TRBJ1-1; no reliable D call. V shed 5 bases and J shed 0 bases, with 10 bases lying between them. Germline V gene data show CDR1 as KGHSH and CDR2 as LQKENI. This CDR3 has 14 residues.

The chain uses TRBV12-3 or TRBV12-4 and TRBJ1-1; perhaps TRBD1 as D (5 bases). Trimming stripped 7 bases from V and 6 bases from J, with 12 bases between. This CDR3 is 12 amino acids long. Here the CDR3 DNA reads TGTGCCAGCACCCAATTGGGGGCTGAAGCTTTCTTT. Its translation is CASTQLGAEAFF.

This sequence joins TRBV9 and TRBJ2-7, with D tentatively TRBD1 (5 bases). V lost 2 bases to trimming and J lost 6 bases, with 12 bases between them. This CDR3 is 13 amino acids long. Germline CDR1 reads SGDLS; CDR2 reads YYNGEE. In DNA, the CDR3 is TGTGCCAGCAGCGTTGGTGGGGCCGGCGAGCAGTACTTC. Translating gives CASSVGGAGEQYF.

This chain connects TRBV4-1 to TRBJ2-2, with 10 nucleotides matching TRBD1. The CDR3 spans 15 residues. Trimming cost V 0 bases and J 7 bases; bases outside gene matches: 2. Germline V gene lookup returns CDR1 MGHRA and CDR2 YSYEKL. The CDR3 is CASSQDGTGVGELFF. CDR3 in DNA: TGCGCCAGCAGCCAAGACGGGACAGGGGTCGGGGAGCTGTTTTTT.

The V and J genes are TRBV6-6 and TRBJ2-2; D may be TRBD2 (7 bases). V was shortened by 6 bases and J by 1 base, with 12 bases between the two germline ends. The CDR3 has 15 residues. Per the germline V gene, CDR1 is MNHNY and CDR2 is SVGAGI (reference sequence). CDR3 amino acids: CASRSRGGNTGELFF. The CDR3 DNA sequence: TGTGCCAGCAGGTCGAGGGGGGGGAACACCGGGGAGCTGTTTTTT.

This sequence joins TRBV12-3 or TRBV12-4 and TRBJ1-1; the D is unclear. Trimming shortened V by 3 bases and J by 1 base, and 6 bases separated the two germline ends. The CDR3 covers 13 residues. The CDR3 coding sequence is TGTGCCAGCAGTTTGCAGAAGAACACTGAAGCTTTCTTT. Translation gives CASSLQKNTEAFF.

The J gene is TRBJ1-1, the V gene TRBV7-9; D ambiguous. V gave up 2 bases and J gave up 4 bases, with 14 bases separating them. Germline loops: CDR1 SEHNR, CDR2 FQNEAQ (reference sequence). The length of the CDR3 is 15 residues. The CDR3 sequence is CASSLSYRLSTEAFF. The CDR3 nucleotides read TGTGCCAGCAGCTTAAGTTATCGGTTGAGCACTGAAGCTTTCTTT. Drawing the rest from reference TRBV7-9 and TRBJ1-1, the complete variable domain is DTGVSQNPRHKITKRGQNVTFRCDPISEHNRLYWYRQTLGQGPEFLTYFQNEAQLEKSRLLSDRFSAERPKGSFSTLEIQRTEQGDSAMYLCASSLSYRLSTEAFFGQGTRLTVV.

V and J are TRBV2 and TRBJ2-6; D is possibly TRBD2 (6 bases). This CDR3 has 14 amino acids. CDR1 and CDR2 from the germline V gene are SNHLY and FYNNEI. The germline V and J ends were trimmed by 4 bases and 2 bases, with 6 bases remaining between them. The CDR3 nucleotides read TGTGCCAGCAGTGGGGAGGCTGGGGCCAACGTCCTGACTTTC. Its protein is CASSGEAGANVLTF.

V is TRBV2 and J is TRBJ2-3; TRBD2 agrees at 8 bases. The CDR3 has 14 amino acids. Germline V lookup: CDR1 SNHLY, CDR2 FYNNEI. J was trimmed by 3 bases and V by 7 bases; bases with no gene match: 6. This CDR3 reads CASTTSGRTDTQYF. In nucleotides, the CDR3 is TGTGCCAGCACTACTAGCGGTAGGACAGATACGCAGTATTTT.

In DNA form, the CDR3 reads TGTGCCAGCAGTGAAGCTCCAGGGACAGGGGGGAACTATGGCTACACCTTC. It is translated as CASSEAPGTGGNYGYTF. The V and J genes are TRBV2 and TRBJ1-2; 11 bases are shared with TRBD1. CDR1 and CDR2 from the germline V gene are SNHLY and FYNNEI. This CDR3 spans 17 amino acids. V was pared by 0 bases and J by 2 bases, with 5 bases of the junction left unmatched.

V gene TRBV27 combines with J gene TRBJ2-7; a possible D gene is TRBD2 (6 bases). The CDR3 spans 13 residues. The V gene's germline CDR1 is MNHEY and CDR2 SMNVEV (reference sequence). V dropped 5 bases and J dropped 6 bases, with 14 bases sitting between them. CDR3 DNA sequence: TGTGCCAGCAGTCTCCTCGGGGGAGGCGAGCAGTACTTC. Translation gives CASSLLGGGEQYF.

The chain recombines TRBV19 with TRBJ2-4; possible D gene TRBD2, 5 bases. V was pared by 5 bases and J by 3 bases, with 20 bases between. The CDR3 totals 17 residues. Germline-derived CDR1 and CDR2 are LNHDA and SQIVND (reference sequence). In nucleotides, the CDR3 is TGTGCCAGTAGTCCTCCCCGGACGGGGAGTTTCAAAAACATTCAGTACTTC. Protein sequence: CASSPPRTGSFKNIQYF.

The CDR3 is CASSGVLSYEQYF. The DNA of the CDR3 is TGTGCCTCCTCCGGAGTGCTTTCCTACGAGCAGTACTTC. V usage is TRBV11-2 and J usage is TRBJ2-7; no reliable D call. There are 13 residues in the CDR3. V lost 11 bases and J 1 base, leaving 15 bases between the germline ends. From germline, CDR1 is SGHAT and CDR2 FQNNGV.

The V and J genes are TRBV6-5 and TRBJ1-1; tentatively, D is TRBD1 (6 bases). Looked up from germline, CDR1 is MNHEY and CDR2 is SVGAGI. Trimming stripped 2 bases from V and 8 bases from J, with 12 bases between. The CDR3 covers 13 residues. CDR3: CASSYGEDREAFF. The CDR3 region has the DNA TGTGCCAGCAGTTACGGTGAGGACAGAGAAGCTTTCTTT.

The chain uses TRBV9 and TRBJ2-7, with D unresolved. The CDR3 loop spans 14 amino acids. Germline CDR1 SGDLS, CDR2 YYNGEE. With 0 bases removed from V and 1 base from J, the gap between germline ends came to 8 bases. The CDR3 DNA follows: TGTGCCAGCAGCGTAGAGGATGGATCCTACGAGCAGTACTTC. Amino acid sequence: CASSVEDGSYEQYF.

J is TRBJ1-1 and V is TRBV6-5; 8 nucleotides agree with TRBD1. V trimming: 0 bases; J trimming: 5 bases; junction bases outside the gene matches: 5. This CDR3 region has 15 residues. Germline V gene data show CDR1 as MNHEY and CDR2 as SVGAGI. CDR3 nucleotide sequence: TGTGCCAGCAGTTACTCCGGACAGGGAAAAACTGAAGCTTTCTTT. Amino acid sequence: CASSYSGQGKTEAFF.

V is TRBV27 and J is TRBJ2-6; D uncertain. CDR3 length equals 16 residues. Germline assignment: CDR1 MNHEY and CDR2 SMNVEV (reference sequence). V was trimmed by 6 bases and J by 1 base, leaving 13 bases between them. The CDR3 loop is CASRSGPRSGANVLTF. The CDR3 DNA is TGTGCCAGCAGATCAGGTCCTAGGTCTGGGGCCAACGTCCTGACTTTC.

The V call is TRBV7-9, the J call TRBJ1-4; no reliable D call. The CDR3 length is 14 residues. Germline lookup yields CDR1 SEHNR and CDR2 FQNEAQ (reference sequence). V was shortened by 2 bases and J by 7 bases, with 11 bases between the two germline ends. For the CDR3, the DNA is TGTGCCAGCAGCTTAAGTTTAGGGTCTGAAAAACTGTTTTTT. Translation gives CASSLSLGSEKLFF.

This chain uses TRBV2 with TRBJ1-1; a possible D gene is TRBD1 (5 bases). The germline gives CDR1 SNHLY, CDR2 FYNNEI. V lost 4 bases and J lost 2, with 8 bases in between. There are 13 residues in the CDR3. CDR3 DNA: TGTGCCAGCAGTGCAGGGATAAACACTGAAGCTTTCTTT. It is translated as CASSAGINTEAFF.

The gene calls are TRBV28 and TRBJ2-7, with TRBD1 as a possible D gene (6 bases). V shed 4 bases and J shed 3 bases, with 16 bases lying between them. The CDR3 length is 15 residues. Germline CDR1 is MDHEN and CDR2 is SYDVKM. The CDR3 DNA reads TGTGCCAGCAGTTCCCCACAGGGAATCGGCTACGAGCAGTACTTC. It codes for CASSSPQGIGYEQYF.